The 26 T cell receptor beta chains below were found in one sample sequenced in a study of metastatic and nonmetastatic thyroid tumors. TCRdb recomputed clones from the PCR reads via MiXCR. The sample records 20,000 to 25,000 clones, around 15% being singletons. Until they underwent thyroid surgery, no patient had received any treatment. The sample was blood. The source is a female donor with papillary thyroid cancer or a benign thyroid nodule (not recorded which). Some clones in this sample may be carry-over from other donors' samples.

This clone was counted many times. The chain links TRBV5-1 to TRBJ2-1, with TRBD2 identical over 9 bases. The V gene's germline CDR1 is SGHRS and CDR2 YFSETQ. The CDR3 totals 17 residues. V shed 5 bases, J shed 6 bases, and the junction held 15 bases outside the gene matches. DNA for the CDR3: TGCGCCAGCAGTCTGACGTCAGCGGGACTAGCAGGCAATGAGCAGTTCTTC. Its translation: CASSLTSAGLAGNEQFF.

Only one count was recorded for this clone. Sequence at one end of the junction differs from germline and may be a read error. J is TRBJ2-3 and V is TRBV11-2, with TRBD2 matching over 8 bases. This CDR3 region has 16 residues. The V gene's germline CDR1 is SGHAT and CDR2 FQNNGV. Written as DNA, the CDR3 is TGTGCAAGCAGCCGCCGAATAGCGGGATGGGCAGATACGCAGTATTTT. It is translated as CASSRRIAGWADTQYF.

The chain has TRBV27 and TRBJ2-1; no reliable D call. The CDR3 consists of 14 residues. Germline-derived CDR1 and CDR2 are MNHEY and SMNVEV (reference sequence). With 6 bases removed from V and 5 bases from J, the gap between germline ends came to 14 bases. The CDR3 DNA is TGTGCCAGCAGGGCCTTCCCTGGGAACAATGAGCAGTTCTTC. Translating it yields CASRAFPGNNEQFF.

This clone was counted at least ten times. The CDR3 protein is CASSLTSGSYEQYF. The CDR3 DNA is TGCGCCAGCAGCTTGACTAGCGGGAGCTACGAGCAGTACTTC. V and J are TRBV5-1 and TRBJ2-7; 11 nucleotides line up with TRBD2. The CDR3 sequence is 14 residues long. Germline V gene data show CDR1 as SGHRS and CDR2 as YFSETQ. V trimming: 1 base; J trimming: 3 bases; junction bases outside the gene matches: 0.

In its sample, this clone was seen many times. The V gene is TRBV5-1, the J gene TRBJ2-1; 7 bases line up with TRBD2. Germline V gene lookup returns CDR1 SGHRS and CDR2 YFSETQ. Trimming cost V 2 bases and J 6 bases; bases outside gene matches: 8. The CDR3 extends over 15 amino acids. The CDR3 sequence is CASSFAGVGGNEQFF. The CDR3 bases are TGCGCCAGCAGCTTTGCGGGAGTGGGGGGCAATGAGCAGTTCTTC.

This clone was counted at least ten times. The chain carries TRBV27 and TRBJ1-1; D possibly corresponds to TRBD1 (6 bases). Trimming cost V 3 bases and J 5 bases, with 13 bases left between them. CDR1 is MNHEY, CDR2 SMNVEV, per germline (reference sequence). This CDR3 is 14 amino acids long. The CDR3 DNA is TGTGCCAGCAGTTTCACGCAGGGGAGGACTGAAGCTTTCTTT. This translates into CASSFTQGRTEAFF.

This chain connects TRBV28 to TRBJ2-1, with TRBD2 matching 9 bases. The CDR3 sequence is 14 residues long. The trim removed 7 bases at V and 5 bases at J, leaving 6 bases unmatched. Germline V CDR1 and CDR2: MDHEN, SYDVKM. CDR3 bases: TGTGCCAGCAAAAGAGCGGGAGGCCACAATGAGCAGTTCTTC. Translated, it gives CASKRAGGHNEQFF.

In its sample, this clone was seen many times. The rearrangement links TRBV3-1 to TRBJ1-6; D ambiguous. Germline lookup yields CDR1 LGHDT and CDR2 YNNKEL (reference sequence). The CDR3 is 16 amino acids. V lost 0 bases to trimming and J lost 5 bases, with 11 bases between them. For the CDR3, the DNA is TGTGCCAGCAGCCAAGACAGGAGGATCCATAATTCACCCCTCCACTTT. This translates into CASSQDRRIHNSPLHF.

The chain links TRBV28 to TRBJ2-1, with D possibly called TRBD1 or TRBD2 (5 bases each). Germline assignment: CDR1 MDHEN and CDR2 SYDVKM. The CDR3 contains 13 residues. The V and J ends lost 6 bases and 12 bases respectively, with 18 bases between them. The CDR3 loop is CASSRHGQGRQFF. CDR3 bases: TGTGCCAGCAGCCGCCACGGCCAGGGACGGCAGTTCTTC.

There are a few counts of this clone. This sequence joins TRBV19 and TRBJ1-6; perhaps TRBD1 as D (5 bases). The CDR3 runs 15 residues. Germline loops: CDR1 LNHDA, CDR2 SQIVND (reference sequence). V was cut by 2 bases and J by 5 bases, with 10 bases left in between. CDR3 sequence (DNA): TGTGCCAGTAGTATACAGGGAGCGAATAATTCACCCCTCCACTTT. It yields the protein CASSIQGANNSPLHF.

This clone was recorded at least ten times. The chain joins TRBV15 to TRBJ2-1; 12 bases are shared with TRBD2. CDR3 length: 15 residues. Trimming cost V 6 bases and J 9 bases; bases outside gene matches: 9. Per the germline V gene, CDR1 is LNHNV and CDR2 is YYDKDF (reference sequence). The chain's CDR3 is CATSRLAGEVGEQFF. The CDR3 DNA follows: TGTGCCACCAGTCGACTAGCGGGAGAGGTGGGTGAGCAGTTCTTC.

This clone was seen at least ten times. The chain joins TRBV29-1 to TRBJ2-5; 14 nucleotides line up with TRBD2. V was clipped by 7 bases and J by 4 bases; unmatched bases: 5. CDR3 length: 14 residues. The germline V gene has CDR1 SQVTM and CDR2 ANQGSEA. DNA of the CDR3: TGCAGCGCACGACTAGCGGGAGGGAGAGAGACCCAGTACTTC. It specifies CSARLAGGRETQYF. Together with reference TRBV29-1 and TRBJ2-5, the CDR3 gives the full variable domain: SAVISQKPSRDICQRGTSLTIQCQVDSQVTMMFWYRQQPGQSLTLIATANQGSEATYESGFVIDKFPISRPNLTFSTLTVSNMSPEDSSIYLCSARLAGGRETQYFGPGTRLLVL.

The sample holds many counts of this clone. This rearrangement joins TRBV20-1 to TRBJ2-6; TRBD1 is a possible D gene (5 bases). Germline V CDR1 and CDR2: DFQATT, SNEGSKA (reference sequence). CDR3 length: 14 amino acids. V lost 6 bases, J lost 4 bases, and 13 bases lay in between. The CDR3, as DNA: TGCAGTGCCATCAGGGTGAGCGGGGCCAACGTCCTGACTTTC. Amino acids: CSAIRVSGANVLTF.

This clone was recorded many times. This chain connects TRBV27 to TRBJ2-7, with D perhaps matching TRBD1 or TRBD2 (5 bases each). This CDR3 has 14 amino acids. Trimming took off 4 bases at V and 2 bases at J, with 12 bases between the two ends. Germline V gives CDR1 MNHEY, CDR2 SMNVEV (reference sequence). The CDR3 DNA is TGTGCCAGCAGTTCTTCCGGGGCAGCCTACGAGCAGTACTTC. This sequence encodes CASSSSGAAYEQYF.

There are many counts of this clone. The J gene is TRBJ2-2, the V gene TRBV27; D may be TRBD1 (5 bases). The CDR3 is 14 amino acids. Trimming cost V 1 base and J 7 bases, with 10 bases left between them. CDR1 is MNHEY, CDR2 SMNVEV, per germline (reference sequence). Here the CDR3 DNA reads TGTGCCAGCAGTTTATTGCCAGGGAACGGGGAGCTGTTTTTT. This encodes CASSLLPGNGELFF.

A remark on this clone: Other DNA sequences of this sample code for an identical CDR3. The rearrangement links TRBV15 to TRBJ2-7; the match to TRBD1 covers 7 bases. CDR3 length: 14 residues. CDR1 is LNHNV and CDR2 is YYDKDF in the germline V gene (reference sequence). V gave up 0 bases and J gave up 5 bases; unmatched junction bases: 4. The chain's CDR3 is CATSRELGGHEQYF. The CDR3 DNA reads as TGTGCCACCAGCAGAGAGTTAGGGGGCCACGAGCAGTACTTC.

In its sample, this clone was seen many times. This chain uses TRBV18 with TRBJ2-1; no reliable D call. From germline, CDR1 is KGHSH and CDR2 LQKENI. V was trimmed by 0 bases and J by 0 bases, leaving 9 bases between them. The CDR3 extends over 16 amino acids. DNA for the CDR3: TGTGCCAGCTCACCACCGGGTCTCAGCTCCTACAATGAGCAGTTCTTC. As protein: CASSPPGLSSYNEQFF.

This clone came up a few times. The V gene is TRBV2, the J gene TRBJ2-7; D is unresolved. The CDR3 spans 11 residues. Germline-derived CDR1 and CDR2 are SNHLY and FYNNEI. The ends were cut back, 6 bases at V and 3 bases at J, with 6 bases in the middle. The CDR3 reads CASRGYYEQYF. The CDR3 coding sequence is TGTGCCAGCAGGGGGTACTACGAGCAGTACTTC.

V is TRBV20-1 and J is TRBJ2-1; possibly TRBD2 for D (5 bases). The CDR3 is 13 residues long. Germline CDR1 and CDR2: DFQATT and SNEGSKA (reference sequence). V was cut by 6 bases and J by 8 bases, with 17 bases left in between. CDR3 protein: CSAGFEGNHEQFF. The CDR3 bases are TGCAGTGCCGGATTCGAGGGTAATCATGAGCAGTTCTTC.

J is TRBJ2-7 and V is TRBV12-3 or TRBV12-4, with D perhaps TRBD2 (6 bases). Between the trimmed V and J ends, which lost 7 bases and 6 bases, there was a span of 13 bases. The CDR3 is 12 residues long. The CDR3: CASKGPGVEQYF. The CDR3 nucleotides read TGTGCCAGCAAGGGTCCGGGGGTCGAGCAGTACTTC.

The sample holds many counts of this clone. This rearrangement joins TRBV19 to TRBJ2-1, with TRBD2 matching 8 bases. The germline V gene encodes CDR1 LNHDA and CDR2 SQIVND (reference sequence). The CDR3 spans 14 residues. The junction had 4 bases not matched to a gene; V was cut back by 8 bases and J by 1 base. The CDR3 coding sequence is TGTGCCAGTCAACTAGCGGATTCCTACAATGAGCAGTTCTTC. This encodes CASQLADSYNEQFF.

As concerns this clone: A read error is possible here, since a much larger clone lies one base away. Other nucleotide sequences in the sample specify the same CDR3. The CDR3 nucleotides are TGTGCCAGCAGCTTGGGAGGGAAGAATGAAAAACTGTTTTTT. Protein sequence: CASSLGGKNEKLFF. The gene calls are TRBV5-1 and TRBJ1-4; no clear D gene. This CDR3 spans 14 amino acids. The germline CDR1 and CDR2 sequences are SGHRS and YFSETQ.

This clone was picked up many times. The chain has TRBV19 and TRBJ1-1; 8 nucleotides agree with TRBD1. Germline V CDR1 and CDR2: LNHDA, SQIVND (reference sequence). CDR3 size: 15 residues. The V segment lost 8 bases and the J segment 4 bases; nucleotides outside the gene matches: 12. CDR3 residues: CASSRTGRSGTEAFF. The CDR3 coding sequence is TGTGCCAGTTCTCGGACAGGGCGGAGTGGCACTGAAGCTTTCTTT.

This clone was picked up many times. The chain recombines TRBV4-1 with TRBJ1-1; the D gene is possibly TRBD1 (5 bases). The CDR3 totals 14 residues. From germline, CDR1 is MGHRA and CDR2 YSYEKL. V lost 4 bases and J lost 0, with 9 bases in between. The CDR3 loop reads CASSRGPLNTEAFF. The DNA for the CDR3 is TGCGCCAGCAGCCGGGGCCCGCTGAACACTGAAGCTTTCTTT.

This clone was picked up many times. This rearrangement joins TRBV2 to TRBJ2-7; 14 nucleotides line up with TRBD2. V shed 4 bases, J shed 2 bases, and the junction held 10 bases outside the gene matches. Germline-derived CDR1 and CDR2 are SNHLY and FYNNEI. The CDR3 totals 18 residues. The CDR3: CASSAGTSGSVSPYEQYF. As DNA, the CDR3 is TGTGCCAGCAGTGCCGGGACTAGCGGGAGTGTCTCCCCCTACGAGCAGTACTTC.

Written as DNA, the CDR3 is TGTGCCAGCAAGATAACCGGGACTAACACCGGGGAGCTGTTTTTT. The encoded protein is CASKITGTNTGELFF. V is TRBV7-9 and J is TRBJ2-2; maybe TRBD2 (6 bases). CDR3 length: 15 amino acids. CDR1 is SEHNR and CDR2 is FQNEAQ in the germline V gene (reference sequence). Trimming cost V 7 bases and J 2 bases, with 14 bases left between them.